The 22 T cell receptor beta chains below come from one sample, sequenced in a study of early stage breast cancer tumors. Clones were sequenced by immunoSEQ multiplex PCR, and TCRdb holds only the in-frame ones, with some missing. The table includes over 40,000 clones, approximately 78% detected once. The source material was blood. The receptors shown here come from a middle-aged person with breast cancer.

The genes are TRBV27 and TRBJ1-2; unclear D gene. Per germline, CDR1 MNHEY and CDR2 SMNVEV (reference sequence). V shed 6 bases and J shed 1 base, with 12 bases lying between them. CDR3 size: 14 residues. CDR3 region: CASRSSRGNYGYTF. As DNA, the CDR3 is TGTGCCAGCAGATCCAGTAGAGGTAACTATGGCTACACCTTC.

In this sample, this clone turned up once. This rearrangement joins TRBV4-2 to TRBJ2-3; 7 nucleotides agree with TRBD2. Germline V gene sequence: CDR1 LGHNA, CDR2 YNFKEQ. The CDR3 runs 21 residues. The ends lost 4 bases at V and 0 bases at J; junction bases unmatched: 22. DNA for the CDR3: TGTGCCAGCAGCCGATTCAGTACCACGGGTGGGAGGGCTACTAGCACAGATACGCAGTATTTT. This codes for CASSRFSTTGGRATSTDTQYF.

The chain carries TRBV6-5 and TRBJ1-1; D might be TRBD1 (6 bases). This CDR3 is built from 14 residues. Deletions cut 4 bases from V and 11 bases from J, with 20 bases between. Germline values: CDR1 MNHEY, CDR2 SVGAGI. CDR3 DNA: TGTGCCAGCAGTTCCGAAGGGGGGGTCGAAGGGGCTTTCTTT. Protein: CASSSEGGVEGAFF.

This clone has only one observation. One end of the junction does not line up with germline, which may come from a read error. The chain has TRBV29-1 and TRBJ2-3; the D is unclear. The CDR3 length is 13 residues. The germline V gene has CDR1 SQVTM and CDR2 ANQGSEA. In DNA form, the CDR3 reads TGCAGCATTGAGATTGGCGCCACAGATACGCAGTATTTT. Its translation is CSIEIGATDTQYF.

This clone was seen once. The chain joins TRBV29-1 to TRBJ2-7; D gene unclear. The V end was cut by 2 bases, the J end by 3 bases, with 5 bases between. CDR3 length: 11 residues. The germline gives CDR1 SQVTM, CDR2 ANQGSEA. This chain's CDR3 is CSVETNYEQYF. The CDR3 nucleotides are TGCAGCGTTGAAACGAACTACGAGCAGTACTTC.

CDR3 DNA sequence: TGTGCCAGCAGCTCCGGGACAGGGGGCTTCTTCGGTAAAAATGAGCAGTTCTTC. It translates to CASSSGTGGFFGKNEQFF. The chain combines TRBV5-4 with TRBJ2-1, with TRBD1 identical over 12 bases. This CDR3 is built from 18 residues. Germline assignment: CDR1 SGHNT and CDR2 YYREEE (reference sequence). The trim removed 3 bases at V and 7 bases at J, leaving 14 bases unmatched.

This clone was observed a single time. CDR3 amino acids: CASTGGDTQYF. CDR3 nucleotides: TGTGCCAGCACCGGGGGTGATACGCAGTATTTT. The chain combines TRBV6-6 with TRBJ2-3; weak D call: TRBD2 (6 bases). The CDR3 covers 11 residues. The germline V gene has CDR1 MNHNY and CDR2 SVGAGI (reference sequence). The V and J ends lost 7 bases and 6 bases respectively, with 8 bases between them.

CDR3 sequence reads: CASSQGQGAQPNTEAFF. The DNA for the CDR3 is TGCGCCAGCAGCCAGGGGCAGGGGGCCCAACCGAACACTGAAGCTTTCTTT. V is TRBV4-1 and J is TRBJ1-1; 8 nucleotides agree with TRBD1. The CDR3 covers 17 residues. From germline, CDR1 is MGHRA and CDR2 YSYEKL. V trimming: 3 bases; J trimming: 1 base; junction bases outside the gene matches: 10.

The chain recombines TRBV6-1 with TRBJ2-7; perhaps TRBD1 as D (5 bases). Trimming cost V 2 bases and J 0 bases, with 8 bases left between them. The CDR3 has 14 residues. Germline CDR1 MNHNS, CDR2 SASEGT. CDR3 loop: CASSEQGGSYEQYF. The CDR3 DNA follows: TGTGCCAGCAGTGAACAGGGCGGCTCCTACGAGCAGTACTTC.

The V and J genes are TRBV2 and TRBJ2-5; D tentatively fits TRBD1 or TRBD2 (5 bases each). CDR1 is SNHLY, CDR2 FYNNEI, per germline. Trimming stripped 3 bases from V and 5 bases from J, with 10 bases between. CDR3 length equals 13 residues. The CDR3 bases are TGTGCCAGCAGTGACGGTTGGGGGGAGACCCAGTACTTC. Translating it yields CASSDGWGETQYF.

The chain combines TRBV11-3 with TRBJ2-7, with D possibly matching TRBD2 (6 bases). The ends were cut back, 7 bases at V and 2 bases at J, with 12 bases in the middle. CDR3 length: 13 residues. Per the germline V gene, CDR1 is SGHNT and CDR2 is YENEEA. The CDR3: CASTGLITYEQYF. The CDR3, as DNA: TGTGCCAGCACGGGACTTATAACCTACGAGCAGTACTTC.

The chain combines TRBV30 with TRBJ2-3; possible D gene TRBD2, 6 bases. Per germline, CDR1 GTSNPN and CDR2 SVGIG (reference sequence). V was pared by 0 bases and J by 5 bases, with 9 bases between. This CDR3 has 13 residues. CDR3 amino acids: CAWSVRSGDTQYF. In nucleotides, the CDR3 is TGTGCCTGGAGTGTACGTAGCGGAGATACGCAGTATTTT.

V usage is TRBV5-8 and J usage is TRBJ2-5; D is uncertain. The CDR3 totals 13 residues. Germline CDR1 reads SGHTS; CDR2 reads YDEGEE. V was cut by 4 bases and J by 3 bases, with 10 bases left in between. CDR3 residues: CASSPQDKETQYF. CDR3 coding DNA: TGTGCCAGCAGCCCGCAGGATAAAGAGACCCAGTACTTC.

The CDR3 region is CASTPSAEAGREQFF. The CDR3 DNA reads TGTGCCAGCACCCCCAGTGCGGAGGCGGGAAGAGAGCAGTTCTTC. J is TRBJ2-1 and V is TRBV4-2; maybe TRBD2 (6 bases). The ends were cut back, 7 bases at V and 10 bases at J, with 23 bases in the middle. CDR1 and CDR2 from the germline V gene are LGHNA and YNFKEQ. There are 15 residues in the CDR3.

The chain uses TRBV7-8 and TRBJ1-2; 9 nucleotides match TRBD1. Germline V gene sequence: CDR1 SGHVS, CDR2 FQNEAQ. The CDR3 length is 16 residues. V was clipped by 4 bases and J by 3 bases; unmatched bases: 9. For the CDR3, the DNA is TGTGCCAGCAGCTCAGGAGGGACAGGGTTCTACTATGGCTACACCTTC. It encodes CASSSGGTGFYYGYTF.

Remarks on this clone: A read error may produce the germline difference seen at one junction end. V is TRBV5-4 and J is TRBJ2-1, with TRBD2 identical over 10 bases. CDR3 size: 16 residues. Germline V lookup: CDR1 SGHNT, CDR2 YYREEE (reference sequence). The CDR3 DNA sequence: TGTGCCAGCAGTTTGGAGCCAGCGGGAGGGATCAATGAGCAGTTCTTC. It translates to CASSLEPAGGINEQFF.

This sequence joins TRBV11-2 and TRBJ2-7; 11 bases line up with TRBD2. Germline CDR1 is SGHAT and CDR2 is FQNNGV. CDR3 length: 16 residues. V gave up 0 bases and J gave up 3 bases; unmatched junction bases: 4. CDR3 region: CASSLDSLAGGYEQYF. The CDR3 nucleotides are TGTGCCAGCAGCTTAGATTCGCTAGCGGGAGGCTACGAGCAGTACTTC.

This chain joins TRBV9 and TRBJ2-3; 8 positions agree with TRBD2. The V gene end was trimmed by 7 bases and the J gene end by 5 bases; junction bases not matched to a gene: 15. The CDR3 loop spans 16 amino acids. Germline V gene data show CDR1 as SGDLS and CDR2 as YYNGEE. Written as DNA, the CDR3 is TGTGCCAGCGCCCGTGGGGGGGGACTAGGGGGAGATACGCAGTATTTT. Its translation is CASARGGGLGGDTQYF.

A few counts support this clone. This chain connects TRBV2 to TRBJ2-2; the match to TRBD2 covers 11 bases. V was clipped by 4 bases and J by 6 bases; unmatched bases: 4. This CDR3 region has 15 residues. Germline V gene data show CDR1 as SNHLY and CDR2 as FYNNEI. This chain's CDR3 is CASSARLAGPGELFF. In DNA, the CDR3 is TGTGCCAGCAGTGCCAGACTAGCGGGGCCCGGGGAGCTGTTTTTT. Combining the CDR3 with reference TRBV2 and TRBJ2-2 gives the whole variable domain EPEVTQTPSHQVTQMGQEVILRCVPISNHLYFYWYRQILGQKVEFLVSFYNNEISEKSEIFDDQFSVERPDGSNFTLKIRSTKLEDSAMYFCASSARLAGPGELFFGEGSRLTVL.

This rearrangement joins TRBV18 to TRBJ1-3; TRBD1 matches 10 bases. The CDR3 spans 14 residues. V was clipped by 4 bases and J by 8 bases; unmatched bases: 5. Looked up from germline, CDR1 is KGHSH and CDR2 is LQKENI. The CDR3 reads CASSLRDRGDTIYF. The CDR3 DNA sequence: TGTGCCAGCTCACTACGGGACAGGGGAGACACCATATATTTT.

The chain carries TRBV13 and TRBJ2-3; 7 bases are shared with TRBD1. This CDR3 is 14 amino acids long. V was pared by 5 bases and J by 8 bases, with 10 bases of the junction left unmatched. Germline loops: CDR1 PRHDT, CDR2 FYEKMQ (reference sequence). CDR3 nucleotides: TGTGCCAGCAGCGGGCGAACAGGGGCCGTTACGCAGTATTTT. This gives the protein CASSGRTGAVTQYF.

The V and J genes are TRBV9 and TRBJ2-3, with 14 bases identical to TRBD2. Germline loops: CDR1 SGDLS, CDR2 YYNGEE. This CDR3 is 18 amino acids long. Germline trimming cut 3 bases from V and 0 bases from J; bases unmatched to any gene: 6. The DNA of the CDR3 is TGTGCCAGCAGCGGAGGACTAGCGGGGGGTGCTAGCACAGATACGCAGTATTTT. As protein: CASSGGLAGGASTDTQYF.